A selection of T cell receptor beta chains follows, all from one sample in a study of cytomegalovirus exposure and HLA in healthy donors. TCRdb keeps only in-frame clones here, not all; method: immunoSEQ multiplex PCR. This table lists 70,000 or so clones. The sample was PBMCs. The receptors come from a man between 40 and 49 years old in good health and CMV-seronegative. Each CDR3 is given with its conserved first and last residue. Fields, in order: V gene, CDR3 protein.

TRBV6-6 CASSYATGFSTDTQYF
TRBV15 CATSRDRGLETFF
TRBV30 CAWIPRPSTDTQYF
TRBV30 CAWSRTGVYGYTF
TRBV27 CASSLRSSGAYEQYF
TRBV7-6 CASSVGTGGLLGEKLFF
TRBV4-1 CASSQKKQGSTEAFF
TRBV6-1 CASSVGTGGGRNYGYTF
TRBV29-1 CSVGGTKRDQPQHF
TRBV6-5 CASSRGGHEQYF
TRBV25-1 CASSARLAGGRETQYF
TRBV19 CASRRTSGRPSTDTQYF
TRBV25-1 CASSEKTSGGGETQYF
TRBV6-5 CASSYSLLDTQYF
TRBV5-4 CASSLGTAGGLYNEQFF
TRBV5-6 CASSILSRGNTEAFF
TRBV27 CASSFRGGSGYTF
TRBV12-5 CASGLVAGAERTGELFF
TRBV19 CASSRDRTGYEQYF
TRBV6-1 CASRPRGADHEQFF
TRBV5-1 CASSSDRGYGTGELFF
TRBV28 CASSLPSTGKETQYF
TRBV4-1 CASSQDFRGSQPQHF
TRBV29-1 CSFETSGSPSFF
TRBV18 CASSPLTGKATEAFF
TRBV27 CASSLLDRMNTEAFF
TRBV5-1 CASSTGSSGNTIYF
TRBV11-2 CASSLVAGNEQFF
TRBV6-1 CASSEASYRESSYNEQFF
TRBV7-2 CASSFSSGRNADTQYF
TRBV6-1 CASSDRQDSPLHF
TRBV19 CASSRVVVETQYF
TRBV7-2 CASTLAFGSYNEQFF
TRBV7-7 CASSPGGHQETQYF
TRBV4-3 CASSQDVARSSYNEQFF
TRBV7-6 CASSPAGQPQHF
TRBV13 CASSPGQGLYYGYTF
TRBV9 CASSVNPRHILPGNTEAFF
TRBV2 CATAGTGSRLFF
TRBV14 CASSQQPGLLLDTQYF
TRBV7-2 CASSARTSLHEQYF
TRBV5-4 CASSWTGGGYTF
TRBV7-7 CASSLRGSTDTQYF
TRBV6-6 CASSYYPGNPQETQYF
TRBV6-5 CASRPTTGNIYEQYF
TRBV4-1 CASSKQGNTEAFF
TRBV29-1 CSVELTGDTQYF
TRBV5-6 CASSARDINSPLHF
TRBV28 CASRFGTSDTQYF
TRBV19 CASSIPFPGGYGYTF
TRBV19 CASSASQGVHYGYTF
TRBV5-1 CASSFSVMNTEAFF
TRBV19 CATKSTGEGNTIYF
TRBV5-1 CASSLTQQGQGHGYTF